The T cell receptor beta chain described here comes from a study of OX40 agonist ivuxolimab in advanced cancers. The study, taken as a whole, reports: Antigen specificity was not determined for the expanded peripheral T cells.

Concerning this clone: Its antigen is still unknown.

Here immunoSEQ multiplex PCR was the method, and the copy in TCRdb shows in-frame clones only, minus some. The sample holds around 60,000 clones, around 82% seen once. Germline values: CDR1 MDHEN, CDR2 SYDVKM. Trimming pared 3 bases from V and 4 bases from J, leaving 13 bases between. CDR3 length: 15 amino acids. V is TRBV28 and J is TRBJ1-3, with D unresolved. The sample was CD4+ or CD8+ T cells sorted from blood, taken in a trial of the OX40 agonist ivuxolimab. This clonotype originated in an adult with an advanced solid tumor such as melanoma, head and neck, liver or kidney cancer. CDR3 residues: CASSFGWERGNTIYF. The CDR3 DNA is TGTGCCAGCAGTTTCGGATGGGAACGGGGAAACACCATATATTTT.